The clone carrying this TCR beta chain was seen repeatedly, ten times or more. The data derive from a study of neurological immune-mediated disorders. The germline V gene encodes CDR1 SQVTM and CDR2 ANQGSEA. V dropped 4 bases and J dropped 10 bases, with 10 bases sitting between them. The length of the CDR3 is 10 residues. cDNA was made by 5'RACE with 10-nucleotide random UMIs. In each sequencing run, over 180 million TCR-beta sequences were generated from 15-18 subjects. TCRdb itself ran the 5' RACE reads through MiXCR, one entry per CDR3 protein. Among about 80,000 distinct CDR3 sequences listed, over 4.5% were seen once. As to time point: longitudinal time-point 2.

Sequenced: PBMCs. V and J are TRBV29-1 and TRBJ1-1, with D maybe TRBD1 (5 bases). The TCR comes from a woman in her fifties or sixties with multiple sclerosis. DNA for the CDR3: TGCAGCGTTGTATGGGGGTCAGCTTTCTTT. Its protein is CSVVWGSAFF.